Below, one T cell receptor beta chain is given with its context. The repertoire was sequenced with immunoSEQ multiplex PCR; TCRdb's copy has only in-frame clones and lacks some. The sample includes around 91,000 clones, approximately 93% of them seen just once. This sample stems from a study of cytomegalovirus exposure and HLA in healthy donors. Germline lookup yields CDR1 MNHEY and CDR2 SMNVEV (reference sequence). This CDR3 comprises 12 residues. After removal of 4 bases from V and 10 bases from J, the junction contained 4 bases not matched to a gene. The sample taken for sequencing was PBMCs. The source of this sequence is a woman in her 30s in good health and CMV-seropositive. The chain employs TRBV27 and TRBJ2-1; TRBD2 agrees at 7 bases. The CDR3 DNA follows: TGTGCCAGCAGTTACCCGGGAGGAGAGCAGTTCTTC. Encoded protein: CASSYPGGEQFF.